This TCR beta chain was identified during a study of vaccination effects on CD4 cells after COVID-19. Study-level information: Following the second dose by a median of 72 days, the post-vaccine samples were obtained. Each well held two million PBMC cultured with around 9.7 ug/ml peptides and roughly 10 IU/ml IL-2. Study outcomes and limitations: There were few convalescent patients in the study and no early post-infection timepoints. Late in the post-vaccination period, infection-induced and vaccine-induced clones underwent marked clonal contraction.

Profiled with immunoSEQ multiplex PCR; TCRdb holds only in-frame clones, not every one. The sample yields 45,000 to 60,000 clones, less than 85% seen once. As for this clone: Its specificity is not known.

The V and J ends lost 4 bases and 7 bases respectively, with 9 bases between them. The length of the CDR3 is 13 residues. The germline V gene encodes CDR1 SGDLS and CDR2 YYNGEE. Cells that had been cultured for 10 days were the source of isolated CD4+ T cells. Two doses of BNT162b2 or mRNA-1273 vaccine were administered to participants. J is TRBJ1-6 and V is TRBV9, with D perhaps matching TRBD1 (5 bases). This TCR was sampled from a human donor who received a COVID-19 vaccine. Sequenced material: CD4+ T cells from PBMCs cultured without peptide, taken after COVID-19 vaccination. The DNA of the CDR3 is TGTGCCAGCAGCCCCCGGGACAATTCACCCCTCCACTTT. It specifies CASSPRDNSPLHF. The variable domain in full, completed from reference TRBV9 and TRBJ1-6, reads DSGVTQTPKHLITATGQRVTLRCSPRSGDLSVYWYQQSLDQGLQFLIQYYNGEERAKGNILERFSAQQFPDLHSELNLSSLELGDSALYFCASSPRDNSPLHFGNGTRLTVT.